This T cell receptor beta chain was recorded in a study of blood T cell repertoires in COVID-19. Study information: Samples came from the United States, Italy and Spain, spanning acute and convalescent COVID-19. PBMCs, B-cell-depleted T cells, or T cells provided the cDNA or gDNA that made up the material.

In germline, CDR1 is SGHRS, CDR2 YFSETQ. Trimming removed 0 bases from V and 0 bases from J, with 6 bases in between. There are 15 residues in the CDR3. The authors' processing: Reference gene primers were amplified, and this amplification served to estimate nucleated cell counts. Here immunoSEQ multiplex PCR was the method, and the copy in TCRdb shows in-frame clones only, minus some. That table is the source of V, J and clone size, and D and trimming were worked out from the DNA. The sample consists of about 130,000 clones, approximately 84% of them appearing once. This clone appeared a single time.

This chain connects TRBV5-1 to TRBJ2-2; D is unclear. This clonotype was obtained from a man between 65 and 85 years old with acute or convalescent COVID-19. The specimen was peripheral blood. CDR3 nucleotides: TGCGCCAGCAGCTTGGGACACTCGAACACCGGGGAGCTGTTTTTT. It is translated as CASSLGHSNTGELFF.